This T cell receptor beta chain is drawn from a study of blood T cells in healthy people across ages. Study-wide points: Because donor CMV status was unknown, expanded clonotype changes were possibly confounded. It was not possible, with unsorted PBMCs, to conclusively compare naive and antigen-experienced cells. Roughly linearly, TCR beta diversity per million T cells fell as age increased.

PCR was performed a second time for about 7 to 11 cycles using a sample-barcoded 5' primer and a J-beta primer mix. TCRdb re-called the 5' RACE reads with MiXCR, one entry per CDR3 protein. The sample lists about 780,000 distinct CDR3 sequences; under 30% were seen once. CDR3 length: 11 amino acids. From germline, CDR1 is SQVTM and CDR2 ANQGSEA. In the case of this clonotype: Its cognate antigen is unknown.

The same sample was also studied in work on T cells of mothers and their children. That study adds: Persisting microchimeric T cell clones went undetected.

The receptor was isolated from a boy between 5 and 17 years old in good health. The material sequenced was blood. V and J are TRBV29-1 and TRBJ2-5; D is possibly TRBD1 (6 bases). The end of the DNA is better explained by TRBJ2-1, so the J call may be wrong. CDR3 sequence (DNA): TGCAGCGCTCCACAGGGCAATGAGCAGTTCTTC. Residues: CSAPQGNEQFF.